This T cell receptor (beta chain) emerged from a study of cytomegalovirus exposure and HLA in healthy donors. As to this clone: What it binds is unknown.

This PCR relied on a set of 60 Vbeta primers and 13 Jbeta primers. Produced via immunoSEQ multiplex PCR; TCRdb's table is partial and in-frame only. The table for this sample gives around 75,000 clones. The junction had 2 bases not matched to a gene; V was cut back by 1 base and J by 3 bases. Germline CDR1 SGHNT, CDR2 YENEEA. This CDR3 has 14 amino acids. Overall study findings and caveats: The authors listed over 150 TCR beta chains as cytomegalovirus-associated. An assumption of roughly uniform sequencing depth across donors underlay the presence/absence analyses. Clonal expansion, a later analysis showed, was greater in HLA-associated TCR beta chains than in equally common others.

This TCR derives from a man in his forties in good health and CMV-seronegative. The specimen was PBMCs. This rearrangement joins TRBV11-3 to TRBJ1-1; 7 nucleotides match TRBD1. The CDR3 nucleotides read TGTGCCAGCAGCTTAGGTGGACAGGACACTGAAGCTTTCTTT. Amino acid sequence: CASSLGGQDTEAFF.